The rows below give T cell receptor beta chains drawn from one sample of a study of shared clonotypes between healthy human individuals. Using immunoSEQ multiplex PCR, the repertoire was profiled, and TCRdb retains in-frame clones only, with some absent. The sample holds some 2.3 million clones; over 90% are singletons and the top ten take under 0.45%. Sequenced sample: naive CD4+ T cells from PBMCs. These TCRs come from a man aged 18 to 30 in good health. Some clones in this sample may be carry-over from other donors' samples. CDR3s include the opening cysteine and the closing phenylalanine or tryptophan. A D gene is named only where the DNA matches it firmly. A row's size may be missing; if present it is once, few, many or a size class.

d_gene,j_gene,len,v_gene,abundance,CDR3nt,CDR3aa
NA,TRBJ1-3,16,TRBV11-2,NA,TGTGCCAGCAGCCTAACAGGGAGAGCTACTGGAAACACCATATATTTT,CASSLTGRATGNTIYF
TRBD1,TRBJ1-4,15,TRBV30,NA,TGTGCCTGGAGTCCCACGGGGAGGGGGCCTGAAAAACTGTTTTTT,CAWSPTGRGPEKLFF
NA,TRBJ1-1,16,TRBV5-4,once,TGTGCCAGCAGCTCAGGACCTCAGCAGGTGAACACTGAAGCTTTCTTT,CASSSGPQQVNTEAFF
NA,TRBJ2-7,13,TRBV18,NA,TGTGCCAGCTCCCAAAGCCAGGGATACGAGCAGTACTTC,CASSQSQGYEQYF
NA,TRBJ2-7,13,TRBV7-3,NA,TGTGCCAGCAGCTTGAACAGGGCGGGCGAGCAGTACTTC,CASSLNRAGEQYF
NA,TRBJ2-1,12,TRBV5-4,NA,TGTGCCAGCAGCCCGGCGGGCGAAAAGCAGTTCTTC,CASSPAGEKQFF
NA,TRBJ2-7,14,TRBV9,NA,TGTGCCAGCAGCGCCTCTGGGGGAACCTACGAGCAGTACTTC,CASSASGGTYEQYF
NA,TRBJ1-4,13,TRBV28,NA,TGTGCCAGCAGTTTCGGTCACGGTGAAAAACTGTTTTTT,CASSFGHGEKLFF
TRBD1,TRBJ2-5,13,TRBV19,NA,TGTGCCAGTAGGATAACAGGGGAAGAGACCCAGTACTTC,CASRITGEETQYF
NA,TRBJ1-3,15,TRBV19,NA,TGTGCCAGTAGTTCCCAGGCCCGCTCTGGAAACACCATATATTTT,CASSSQARSGNTIYF
TRBD1,TRBJ2-5,14,TRBV29-1,NA,TGCAGCGTTGTTGAAGGGACAGGGGGCCAAGAGCAGTACTTC,CSVVEGTGGQEQYF
NA,TRBJ1-2,15,TRBV7-9,NA,TGTGCCAGCAGCCGAACGGGGGGCGCTTCGAATGGCTACACCTTC,CASSRTGGASNGYTF
NA,TRBJ1-5,15,TRBV6-6,NA,TGTGCCAGCAGTTATAATGGGGACCGAAATCAGCCCCAGCATTTT,CASSYNGDRNQPQHF
NA,TRBJ1-6,17,TRBV7-9,NA,TGTGCCAGCAGCGCCGGACAGCGTGACCCCTATAATTCACCCCTCCACTTT,CASSAGQRDPYNSPLHF
NA,TRBJ1-1,13,TRBV29-1,NA,TGCAGCGTTGAAGAGTCAGGCAAAATAGGGGCTTTCTTT,CSVEESGKIGAFF
NA,TRBJ1-5,12,TRBV6-6,NA,TGTGCCAGCAGTCCCGGGGGCCGGCCCCAGCATTTT,CASSPGGRPQHF
NA,TRBJ2-3,15,TRBV7-3,NA,TGTGCCAGCAGCCCCGCGGGGATGGGGCTTAGTACGCAGTATTTT,CASSPAGMGLSTQYF
NA,TRBJ2-7,16,TRBV7-2,NA,TGTGCCAGCAGCTTAGTGCACAGGGGAGGTTCCTACGAGCAGTACTTC,CASSLVHRGGSYEQYF
NA,TRBJ1-5,16,TRBV5-1,NA,TGCGCCAGCAGCTTGGGGGCGAGTAATAGCAATCAGCCCCAGCATTTT,CASSLGASNSNQPQHF
TRBD1,TRBJ2-7,14,TRBV7-8,NA,TGTGCCAGCAGCCGTCAGGGGGCCGTCGACGAGCAGTACTTC,CASSRQGAVDEQYF
NA,TRBJ1-4,15,TRBV19,NA,TGTGCCAGTAGGACTAACAGGGTATATAGTGAAAAACTGTTTTTT,CASRTNRVYSEKLFF
NA,TRBJ1-4,13,TRBV28,NA,TGTGCCAGTGGGACGAGGGTGGGCGAAAAACTGTTTTTT,CASGTRVGEKLFF
NA,TRBJ1-2,13,TRBV7-6,NA,TGTGCCAGCAGCTTAGAGTTATCTGGCCGGCACACCTTC,CASSLELSGRHTF
NA,TRBJ2-1,11,TRBV9,NA,TGTGCCAGCAGCGTAGCGGGTGAGCAGTTCTTC,CASSVAGEQFF
TRBD1,TRBJ2-7,15,TRBV5-5,NA,TGTGCCAGCAGCTCGGGACAGGGTTCTTCCTACGAGCAGTACTTC,CASSSGQGSSYEQYF
NA,TRBJ1-2,14,TRBV5-1,NA,TGCGCCAGCAGCCCGATTTCAGCGAACTATGGCTACACCTTC,CASSPISANYGYTF
TRBD2,TRBJ2-3,14,TRBV11-2,NA,TGTGCCAGCAGCTTAGTGGCGGGAGGGGGTACGCAGTATTTT,CASSLVAGGGTQYF
NA,TRBJ2-1,12,TRBV2,NA,TGTGCCAGCAGGGACAGCTACAATGAGCAGTTCTTC,CASRDSYNEQFF
TRBD2,TRBJ2-1,15,TRBV6-4,NA,TGTGCCAGCAGTGCCCTAGCGGGAGGGAACAATGAGCAGTTCTTC,CASSALAGGNNEQFF
NA,TRBJ1-1,13,TRBV6-5,few,TGTGCCAGCAGTTACCGGGTACGCACTGAAGCTTTCTTT,CASSYRVRTEAFF
TRBD2,TRBJ2-7,17,TRBV27,NA,TGTGCCAGCAGTCCCCGGATTTTAGCGGGAGGAAAGTACGAGCAGTACTTC,CASSPRILAGGKYEQYF
TRBD1,TRBJ2-7,13,TRBV11-2,NA,TGTGCCAGCAGCCACAGGGGACCCTACGAGCAGTACTTC,CASSHRGPYEQYF
NA,TRBJ2-7,18,TRBV28,NA,TGTGCCAGCAGTTTATCTGCCTTTGGGGCTAAGTTTTCCTACGAGCAGTACTTC,CASSLSAFGAKFSYEQYF
NA,TRBJ2-5,14,TRBV6-5,NA,TGTGCCAGTACCCCCTGGGGGAGCCAAGAGACCCAGTACTTC,CASTPWGSQETQYF
NA,TRBJ2-3,17,TRBV5-1,NA,TGCGCCAGCAGCTTGGGTCCGAGGTCAGGGGTAACAGATACGCAGTATTTT,CASSLGPRSGVTDTQYF
TRBD1,TRBJ2-3,16,TRBV7-9,NA,TGTGCCAGCAGCGGCCTCACAGGGGGTAGCACAGATACGCAGTATTTT,CASSGLTGGSTDTQYF
NA,TRBJ1-2,16,TRBV9,NA,TGTGCCAGCAGCGTAGTATCGCCGGTCTCGGACTATGGCTACACCTTC,CASSVVSPVSDYGYTF
NA,TRBJ2-2,14,TRBV30,NA,TGTGCCTGGAGTGGTACTCTCAACACCGGGGAGCTGTTTTTT,CAWSGTLNTGELFF
NA,TRBJ1-3,17,TRBV28,NA,TGTGCCAGCAGTTTATTGACTGCATCTCTCTCTGGAAACACCATATATTTT,CASSLLTASLSGNTIYF
NA,TRBJ2-7,17,TRBV28,NA,TGTGCCAGCAGTTTATCAATGTGGGCTAGGGGTTTCTACGAGCAGTACTTC,CASSLSMWARGFYEQYF